This T cell receptor (beta chain) was profiled in a study of identifying expanded T cells in peripheral blood. Study-wide findings and caveats: Technical replicates showed around 1.1 changed clones; approximately two weeks roughly 18; four weeks 19. Clone count variance between roughly 2-week samples rose with total template count.

Germline values: CDR1 SEHNR, CDR2 FQNEAQ (reference sequence). The CDR3 runs to 15 residues. V gave up 4 bases and J gave up 0 bases; unmatched junction bases: 4. This clone was seen a single time. Its specificity is not known. TCRdb keeps only in-frame clones here, not all; method: immunoSEQ multiplex PCR. The data hold tens of thousands of clones, with around 90% observed a single time. During the collection period, no donor immune events like infections were recorded. The sequence came from a person aged 18-70 years in good health. The rearrangement links TRBV7-9 to TRBJ2-3; TRBD2 agrees at 7 bases. Sequenced sample: blood. The CDR3 region has the DNA TGTGCCAGCAGCTCCCCCGGGGGGAGCACAGATACGCAGTATTTT. Amino acid sequence: CASSSPGGSTDTQYF.